This T cell receptor beta chain appears in the sequencing data of a study of shared clonotypes between healthy human individuals. A note on this clone: What it binds is not known.

Broader study findings: Naive subsets usually exceeded memory subsets in estimated richness.

Among the donors, all were Caucasian adults who lived in Nashville, Tennessee. CD4+ cells yielded CD45RA+ naive and CD45RA-negative memory subsets. The assay used deep level. Sequencing was performed with immunoSEQ multiplex PCR; in TCRdb, only in-frame clones are kept and a portion is missing. The sample carries about 2 million clones, 85% to 95% recorded once. The CDR3 has 12 residues. The V gene lost 8 bases and the J gene lost 7 bases, with 12 bases spanning the gap. Germline assignment: CDR1 MDHEN and CDR2 SYDVKM. Sequenced sample: naive CD4+ T cells sorted from blood. Documented subset: CD45RA+ positively selected. This receptor was obtained from a man between 18 and 35 years old in good health. The rearrangement joins TRBV28 to TRBJ1-5; TRBD1 is a possible D gene (6 bases). In DNA, the CDR3 is TGTGCCAGCGCAGGGGCGAGGCAGCCCCAGCATTTT. Translating gives CASAGARQPQHF.